These T cell receptor beta chains were read from a single sample in a study of blood T cell repertoires in COVID-19. Sequenced by immunoSEQ multiplex PCR; TCRdb stores in-frame clones only, minus some. The sample records approximately 300,000 clones, over 80% being singletons. The sequenced material came from peripheral blood. Receptors originate from a woman aged 45 to 65 with COVID-19, enrolled during active disease. Both conserved end residues are part of each CDR3. D genes are given only for firm matches.

TRBV5-1 | - | CASSLVPGTTYEQYF
TRBV6-2/TRBV6-3 | - | CASSKDSPIDYGYTF
TRBV21-1 | - | CASQCGEQVPETSGVLSYEQYF
TRBV15 | TRBD1 | CATSGTGDNEQFF
TRBV30 | TRBD2 | CAWSLQTSGSYNEQFF
TRBV7-9 | TRBD1 | CASSFGQGSEKLFF
TRBV5-1 | TRBD1 | CASSLGRSGGTGELFF
TRBV11-2 | - | CASSIQDSLLYGYTF
TRBV2 | - | CASRTAFGGYTF
TRBV15 | TRBD1 | CATSSYPGQGYTTNEKLFF
TRBV3-1/TRBV3-2 | - | CASSQREISGNTIYF
TRBV9 | TRBD1 | CASSGGQGGTDTQYF
TRBV19 | - | CASSIAFYGSTDTQYF
TRBV15 | - | CATSRVMFANTGELFF